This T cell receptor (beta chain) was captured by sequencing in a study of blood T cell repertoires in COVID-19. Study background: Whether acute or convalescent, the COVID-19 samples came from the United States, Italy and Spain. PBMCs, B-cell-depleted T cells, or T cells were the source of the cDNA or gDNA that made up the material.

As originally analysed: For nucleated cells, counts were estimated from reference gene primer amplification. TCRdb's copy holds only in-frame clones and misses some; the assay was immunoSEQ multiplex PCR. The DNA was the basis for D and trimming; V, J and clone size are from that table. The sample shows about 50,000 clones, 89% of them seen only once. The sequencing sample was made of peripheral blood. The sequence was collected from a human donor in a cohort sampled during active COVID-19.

CDR3 region: CASSLDPTRGSGETQYF. The CDR3 DNA is TGTGCCAGCAGTCTTGACCCAACGAGGGGGTCGGGGGAGACCCAGTACTTC. The genes are TRBV6-2 or TRBV6-3 and TRBJ2-5, with a tentative D call TRBD1 (6 bases). The CDR3 runs 17 residues. The V gene's germline CDR1 is MNHEY and CDR2 SVGEGT. Deletions cut 5 bases from V and 5 bases from J, with 24 bases between.